The text below deals with one TCR beta chain. Its antigen is unidentified. The CDR3 sequence is 16 residues long. The germline gives CDR1 LNHDA, CDR2 SQIVND (reference sequence). The V gene end was trimmed by 10 bases and the J gene end by 0 bases; junction bases not matched to a gene: 9. This specimen comes from a study of brain metastases from non-small cell lung cancer. Points from the study as a whole: Compared with primary tumors, brain metastases showed less T-cell infiltration. Expanded T-cell clones appeared in around 68% of brain metastases over primaries. Brain metastases shared most TCR repertoire with primaries, with sparse T cells.

Only in-frame clones appear in the TCRdb table, and some are missing; sequencing was by immunoSEQ multiplex PCR. In the table there are under 2,000 clones, about 85% of which are singletons. V is TRBV19 and J is TRBJ2-7, with TRBD2 matching over 13 bases. Source material: primary lung tumor tissue. The origin of this receptor is a donor at least 40 years old with non-small cell lung cancer. CDR3 in DNA: TGTGCCACCAGGACTAGCGGGAGTTTGAGCTCCTACGAGCAGTACTTC. Its protein is CATRTSGSLSSYEQYF.